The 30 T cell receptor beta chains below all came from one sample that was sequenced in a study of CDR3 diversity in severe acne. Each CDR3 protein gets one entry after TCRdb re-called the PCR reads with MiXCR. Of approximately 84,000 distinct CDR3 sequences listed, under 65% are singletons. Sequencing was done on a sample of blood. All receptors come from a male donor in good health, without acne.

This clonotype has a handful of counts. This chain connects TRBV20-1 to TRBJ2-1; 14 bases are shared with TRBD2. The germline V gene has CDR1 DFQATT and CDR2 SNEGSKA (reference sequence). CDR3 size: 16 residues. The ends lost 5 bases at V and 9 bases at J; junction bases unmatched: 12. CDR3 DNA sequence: TGCAGTGCTCCTCGACTAGCGGGAGGGCGGCTAGGTGAGCAGTTCTTC. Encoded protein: CSAPRLAGGRLGEQFF.

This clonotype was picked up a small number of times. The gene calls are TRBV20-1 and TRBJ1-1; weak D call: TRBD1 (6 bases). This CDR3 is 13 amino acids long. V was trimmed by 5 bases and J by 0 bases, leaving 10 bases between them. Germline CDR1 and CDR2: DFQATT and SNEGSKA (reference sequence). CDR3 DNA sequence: TGCAGTGCTCCACAGGGTTTGAACACTGAAGCTTTCTTT. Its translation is CSAPQGLNTEAFF.

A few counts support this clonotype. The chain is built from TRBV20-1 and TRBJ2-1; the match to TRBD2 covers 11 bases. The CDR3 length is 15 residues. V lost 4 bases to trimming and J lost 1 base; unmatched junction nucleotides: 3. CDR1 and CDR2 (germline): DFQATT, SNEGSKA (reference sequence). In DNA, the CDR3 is TGCAGTGCTACCGGGACTAGCGGATCCTACAATGAGCAGTTCTTC. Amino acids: CSATGTSGSYNEQFF.

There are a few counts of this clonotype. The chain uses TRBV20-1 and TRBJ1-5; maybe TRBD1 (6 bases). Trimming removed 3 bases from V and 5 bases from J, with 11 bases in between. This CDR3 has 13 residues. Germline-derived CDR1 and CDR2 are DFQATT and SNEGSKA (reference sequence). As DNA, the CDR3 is TGCAGTGCTAGGCTGGGGGGCGATCAGCCCCAGCATTTT. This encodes CSARLGGDQPQHF.

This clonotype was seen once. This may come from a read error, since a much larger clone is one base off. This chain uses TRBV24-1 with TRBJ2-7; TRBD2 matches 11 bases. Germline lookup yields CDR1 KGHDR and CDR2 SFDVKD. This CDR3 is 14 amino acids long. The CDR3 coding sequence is TGTGCCAGCACACTAGCGGGAGACTCCTACGGGCAGTACTTC. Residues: CASTLAGDSYGQYF.

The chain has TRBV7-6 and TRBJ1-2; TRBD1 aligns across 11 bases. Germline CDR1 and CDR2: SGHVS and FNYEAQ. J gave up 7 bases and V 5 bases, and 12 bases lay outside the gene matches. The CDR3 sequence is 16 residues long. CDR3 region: CASSPTDRGRLGGYTF. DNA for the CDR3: TGTGCCAGCAGCCCTACGGACAGGGGGCGGTTGGGTGGCTACACCTTC.

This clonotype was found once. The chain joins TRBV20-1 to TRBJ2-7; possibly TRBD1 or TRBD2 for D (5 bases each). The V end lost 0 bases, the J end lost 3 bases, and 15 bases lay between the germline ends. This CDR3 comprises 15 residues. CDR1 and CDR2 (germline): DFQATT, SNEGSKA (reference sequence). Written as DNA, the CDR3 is TGCAGTGCTAGAGATGAGGGGACGGGTTACTACGAGCAGTACTTC. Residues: CSARDEGTGYYEQYF.

In nucleotides, the CDR3 is TGTGCCACCAGCAGAGATTTAGCGGGGGGGCCGAGGGATGAGCAGTTCTTC. Its protein product is CATSRDLAGGPRDEQFF. This sequence joins TRBV15 and TRBJ2-1; TRBD2 aligns across 11 bases. The CDR3 has 17 amino acids. CDR1 and CDR2 from the germline V gene are LNHNV and YYDKDF (reference sequence). V was clipped by 0 bases and J by 8 bases; unmatched bases: 9.

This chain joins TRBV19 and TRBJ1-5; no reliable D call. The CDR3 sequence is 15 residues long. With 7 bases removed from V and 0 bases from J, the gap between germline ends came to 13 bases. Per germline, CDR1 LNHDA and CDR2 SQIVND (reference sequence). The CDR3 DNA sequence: TGTGCCAGTACGGTGTGGCGAAATAGCAATCAGCCCCAGCATTTT. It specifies CASTVWRNSNQPQHF.

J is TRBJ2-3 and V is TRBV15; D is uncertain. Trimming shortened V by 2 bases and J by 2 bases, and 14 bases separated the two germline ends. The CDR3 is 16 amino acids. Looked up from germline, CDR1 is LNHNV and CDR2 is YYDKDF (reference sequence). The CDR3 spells CATSRNGVINTDTQYF. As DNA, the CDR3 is TGTGCCACCAGCAGAAACGGTGTAATCAACACAGATACGCAGTATTTT.

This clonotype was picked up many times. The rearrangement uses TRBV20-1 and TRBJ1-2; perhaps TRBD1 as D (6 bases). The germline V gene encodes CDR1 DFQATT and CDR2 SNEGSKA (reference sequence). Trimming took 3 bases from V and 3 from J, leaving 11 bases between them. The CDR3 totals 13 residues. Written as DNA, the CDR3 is TGCAGTGCTAGCCAGGGGCAGTACTATGGCTACACCTTC. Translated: CSASQGQYYGYTF.

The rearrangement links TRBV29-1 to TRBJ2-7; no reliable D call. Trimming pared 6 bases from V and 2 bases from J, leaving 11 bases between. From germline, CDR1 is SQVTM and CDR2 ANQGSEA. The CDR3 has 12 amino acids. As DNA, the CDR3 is TGCAGCGTGCGATACGGCACCTACGAGCAGTACTTC. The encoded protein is CSVRYGTYEQYF.

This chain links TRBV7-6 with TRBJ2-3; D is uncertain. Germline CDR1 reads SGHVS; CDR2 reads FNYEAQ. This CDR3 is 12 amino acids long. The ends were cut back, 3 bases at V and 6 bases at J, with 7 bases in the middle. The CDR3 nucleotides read TGTGCCAGCAGCTTCACCCGGGATACGCAGTATTTT. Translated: CASSFTRDTQYF.

The CDR3 sequence: CASVPGASSPLHF. The CDR3 nucleotides read TGTGCCAGCGTCCCGGGGGCGAGTTCACCCCTCCACTTT. The chain joins TRBV2 to TRBJ1-6, with D tentatively TRBD1 (6 bases). V lost 8 bases, J lost 9 bases, and 14 bases lay in between. The CDR3 loop spans 13 amino acids. In germline, CDR1 is SNHLY, CDR2 FYNNEI.

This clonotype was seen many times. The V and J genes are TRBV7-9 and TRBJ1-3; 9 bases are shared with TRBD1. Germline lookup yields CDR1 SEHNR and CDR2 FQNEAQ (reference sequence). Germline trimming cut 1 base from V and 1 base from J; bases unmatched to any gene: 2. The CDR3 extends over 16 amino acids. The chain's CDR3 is CASSLGDRVSGNTIYF. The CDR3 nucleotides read TGTGCCAGCAGCTTAGGGGACAGGGTTTCTGGAAACACCATATATTTT.

The CDR3 protein is CASSSQGAGSNTEAFF. The CDR3 bases are TGTGCCAGCAGCTCTCAGGGAGCCGGCTCGAACACTGAAGCTTTCTTT. V is TRBV5-5 and J is TRBJ1-1; D perhaps matches TRBD1 (5 bases). Germline CDR1 is SGHKS and CDR2 is YYEKEE (reference sequence). The CDR3 runs 16 residues. V lost 3 bases and J lost 1, with 16 bases in between.

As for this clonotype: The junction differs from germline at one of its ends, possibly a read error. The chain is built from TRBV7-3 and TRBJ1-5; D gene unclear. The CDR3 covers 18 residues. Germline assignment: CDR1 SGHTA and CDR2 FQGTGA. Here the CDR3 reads CASSDTGSGSLGNQPQHF. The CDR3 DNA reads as TGTGCCAGCAGCGACACGGGGTCAGGATCTTTGGGCAATCAGCCCCAGCATTTC.

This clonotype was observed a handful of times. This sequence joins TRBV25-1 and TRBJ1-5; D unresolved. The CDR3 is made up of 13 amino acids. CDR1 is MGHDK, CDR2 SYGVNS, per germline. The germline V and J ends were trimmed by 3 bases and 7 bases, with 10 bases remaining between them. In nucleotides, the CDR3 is TGTGCCAGCAGTGATAGTATGGTCCAGCCCCAGCATTTT. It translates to CASSDSMVQPQHF.

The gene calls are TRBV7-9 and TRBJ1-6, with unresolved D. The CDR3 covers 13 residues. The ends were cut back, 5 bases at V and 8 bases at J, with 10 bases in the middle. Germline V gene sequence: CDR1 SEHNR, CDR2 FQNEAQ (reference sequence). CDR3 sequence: CASSPDGDSPLHF. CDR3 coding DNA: TGTGCCAGCAGCCCCGATGGTGATTCACCCCTCCACTTT.

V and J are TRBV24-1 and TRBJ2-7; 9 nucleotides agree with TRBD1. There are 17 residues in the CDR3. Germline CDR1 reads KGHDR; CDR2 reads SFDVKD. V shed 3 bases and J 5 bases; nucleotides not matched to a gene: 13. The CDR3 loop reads CATSDPSLRTGEDEQYF. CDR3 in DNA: TGTGCCACCAGTGATCCCTCTCTCCGGACAGGGGAGGACGAGCAGTACTTC.

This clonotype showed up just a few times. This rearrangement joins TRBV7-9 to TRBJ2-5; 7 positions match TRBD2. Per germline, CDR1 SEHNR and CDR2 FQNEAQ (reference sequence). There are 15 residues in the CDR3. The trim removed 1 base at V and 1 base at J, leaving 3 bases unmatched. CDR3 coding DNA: TGTGCCAGCAGCTTAGTCCTAGCGGTCCAAGAGACCCAGTACTTC. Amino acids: CASSLVLAVQETQYF.

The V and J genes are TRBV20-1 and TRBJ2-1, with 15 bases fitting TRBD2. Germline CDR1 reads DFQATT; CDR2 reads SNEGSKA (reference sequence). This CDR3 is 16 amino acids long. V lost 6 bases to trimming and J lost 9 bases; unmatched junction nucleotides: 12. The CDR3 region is CSAPGGLAGGLGEQFF. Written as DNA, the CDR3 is TGCAGTGCCCCAGGCGGACTAGCGGGGGGGCTTGGTGAGCAGTTCTTC.

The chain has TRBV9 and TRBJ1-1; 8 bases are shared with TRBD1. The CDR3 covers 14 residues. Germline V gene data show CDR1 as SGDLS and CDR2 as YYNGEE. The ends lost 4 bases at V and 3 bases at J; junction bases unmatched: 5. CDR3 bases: TGTGCCAGCAGCCCTCAGGGGGCTCACACTGAAGCTTTCTTT. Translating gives CASSPQGAHTEAFF.

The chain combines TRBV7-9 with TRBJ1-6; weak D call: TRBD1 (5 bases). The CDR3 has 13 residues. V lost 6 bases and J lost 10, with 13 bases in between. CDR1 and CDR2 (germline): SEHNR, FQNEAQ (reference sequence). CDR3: CASSLTRESPLHF. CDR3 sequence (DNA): TGTGCCAGCAGTTTGACCAGGGAGTCACCCCTCCACTTT.

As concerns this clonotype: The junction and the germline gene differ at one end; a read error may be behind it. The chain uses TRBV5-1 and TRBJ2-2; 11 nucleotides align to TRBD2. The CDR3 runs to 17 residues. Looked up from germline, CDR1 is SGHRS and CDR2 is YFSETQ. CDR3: CASNPSGLAANTGELFF. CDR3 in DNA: TGTGCCAGCAACCCCTCGGGACTAGCGGCAAACACCGGGGAGCTGTTTTTT.

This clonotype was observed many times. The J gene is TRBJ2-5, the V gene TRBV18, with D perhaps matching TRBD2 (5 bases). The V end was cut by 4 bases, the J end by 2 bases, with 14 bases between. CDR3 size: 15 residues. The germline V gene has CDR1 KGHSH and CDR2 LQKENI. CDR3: CASSQELLAQETQYF. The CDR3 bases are TGTGCCAGCTCACAAGAGCTCCTAGCTCAAGAGACCCAGTACTTC. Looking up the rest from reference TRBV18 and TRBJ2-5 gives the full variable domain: NAGVMQNPRHLVRRRGQEARLRCSPMKGHSHVYWYRQLPEEGLKFMVYLQKENIIDESGMPKERFSAEFPKEGPSILRIQQVVRGDSAAYFCASSQELLAQETQYFGPGTRLLVL.

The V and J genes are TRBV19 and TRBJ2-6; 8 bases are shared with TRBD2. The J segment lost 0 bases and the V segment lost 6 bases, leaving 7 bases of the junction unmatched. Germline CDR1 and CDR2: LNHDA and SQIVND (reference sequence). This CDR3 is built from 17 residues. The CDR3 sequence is CASSRGGSCSGANVLTF. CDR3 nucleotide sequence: TGTGCCAGTAGCCGGGGGGGATCCTGCTCTGGGGCCAACGTCCTGACTTTC. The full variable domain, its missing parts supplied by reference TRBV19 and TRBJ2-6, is DGGITQSPKYLFRKEGQNVTLSCEQNLNHDAMYWYRQDPGQGLRLIYYSQIVNDFQKGDIAEGYSVSREKKESFPLTVTSAQKNPTAFYLCASSRGGSCSGANVLTFGAGSRLTVL.

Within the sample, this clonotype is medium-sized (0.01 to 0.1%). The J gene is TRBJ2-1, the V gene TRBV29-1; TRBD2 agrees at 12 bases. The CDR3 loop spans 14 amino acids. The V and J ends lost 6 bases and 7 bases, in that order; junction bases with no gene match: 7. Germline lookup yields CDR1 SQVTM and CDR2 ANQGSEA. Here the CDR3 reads CSVPTSGGLNEQFF. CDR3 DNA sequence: TGCAGCGTCCCAACTAGCGGGGGGTTGAATGAGCAGTTCTTC.

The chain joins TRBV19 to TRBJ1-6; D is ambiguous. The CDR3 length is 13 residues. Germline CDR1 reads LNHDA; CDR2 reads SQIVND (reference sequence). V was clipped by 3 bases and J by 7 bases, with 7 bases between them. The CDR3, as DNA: TGTGCCAGTAGTATTGTGAGGAATTCACCCCTCCACTTT. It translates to CASSIVRNSPLHF.

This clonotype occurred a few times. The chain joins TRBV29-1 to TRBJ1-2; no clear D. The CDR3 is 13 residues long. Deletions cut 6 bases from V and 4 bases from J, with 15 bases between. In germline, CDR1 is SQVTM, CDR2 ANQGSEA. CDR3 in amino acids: CSVKPSDSYGYTF. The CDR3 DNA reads TGCAGCGTCAAACCCTCGGACTCCTATGGCTACACCTTC.